The sequence of this TCR beta chain was determined in a study of T cells expressing NK-cell markers. The wider study: HCMV seropositivity marked seven of the eight sequenced donors; one was seronegative.

cDNA encoding TCR beta was synthesized via 5'RACE template switching incorporating UMIs. Reanalyzing the 5' RACE reads, TCRdb keeps one entry per CDR3 protein, without DNA. Here the sample table reports fewer than 550,000 distinct CDR3 sequences. As regards this clonotype: Its target is not known.

The CDR3 spans 14 residues. Germline CDR1 reads DFQATT; CDR2 reads SNEGSKA (reference sequence). Study-wide points: Whether expanded NKG2C+ T cell clones were HCMV-specific remained unclear. NKG2C+ dominant clonotype frequencies in over 5 donors were roughly 1.0-7.5% of CD8+ T cells.

The rearrangement links TRBV20-1 to TRBJ1-2; TCRdb's D gene call, TRBD1, goes unchecked for lack of DNA. Material for sequencing was blood T cells: a sorted CD56 or NKG2C T cell subset, CD4+ or CD8+ T cells, or bulk PBMC T cells (not recorded which). This TCR came from a woman aged 45-59 years in good health. The CDR3 reads CSAHEGQGGYGYTF.